Reported below is one TCR beta chain. It has no known antigen specificity. Base qualities are not recorded, but no much larger clone differs from it by a single base. This entry belongs to a study of long-term antiretroviral therapy in people with HIV (dated by TCRdb to the early 2020s). Turning to the overall study: The earliest samples were collected roughly a decade before the 2015 WHO recommendation for immediate ART, at a time when ART was usually postponed until CD4 counts fell. This retrospective serial study examined whether starting ART and sustained HIV suppression were associated with changes in the composition and diversity of the TRB repertoire in peripheral blood. A total of 192 cryopreserved PBMC samples were contributed to the cohort by 30 adults with confirmed HIV infection, with samples collected serially over a mean of roughly six years (range 1-12). Among the 30 to 35 participants with HIV, eleven were female. No cross-contamination during QIAcube processing was shown when test extractions of a monoclonal T-cell line were performed alongside 30 to 40 polyclonal samples.

The immunoSEQ hsTCRB v3.0 assay was used at survey level resolution to sequence the TRB variable region. A depth of about 35,000-55,000 T-cell genomes per sample was targeted for TRB sequencing. An Illumina MiSeq with a v3 150-cycle kit was used to sequence the pooled TRB libraries. Per the original workflow: Repertoire analysis was run in R within a reproducible Nextflow workflow that covered QC, data transformation and analysis. Custom analyses were implemented in LymphoSeq2, an R package for AIRR-Seq data exploration. A few samples yielding fewer than 5000 total TRB sequences were excluded, leaving 150 to 200 analyzed HIV repertoires. Among the 180 to 200 HIV repertoires that were kept, 59 were collected before ART initiation and roughly 130 were collected after ART initiation. Each repertoire was downsampled to 5000 TRB nucleotide sequences, and summary statistics were averaged across 100 downsampling iterations. The analysis kept only TRB sequences whose CDR3 regions were at least seven amino acids long. Diversity was measured with a Shannon entropy-derived clonality score and the Gini coefficient. In repertoire networks, the top 5000 CDR3 amino acid sequences were linked whenever an edit distance of one separated two sequences. For TRB CDR3 amino acid sequences, GLIPH2 was used to predict antigen specificity groups and MHC restriction. To flag known CMV, EBV, HIV or tissue antigen associations, CDR3 amino acid sequences were matched against VDJdb and McPAS-TCR. Pre-ART, post-ART and control groups were compared with Wilcoxon signed-rank tests and Holm-Bonferroni correction. TCRdb holds this immuneACCESS table with in-frame rearrangements only. Some clones are missing; in checked studies, unresolved V genes explain under half, and the rest has no known cause. The V and J calls and clone size come from that table; D and trimming were worked out from the DNA. The sample table contains about 21,000 clones; only one count was recorded for more than 70% of them. Around 8.1% of the sample is held by the ten biggest clonotypes.

What the study reported, not specific to this receptor: Because pre-ART samples had limited cell numbers, unsorted PBMC were profiled rather than sorted CD4+ and CD8+ T cells. CDR3 length ranges in HIV repertoires were narrower than in controls, and network structure suggested an antigen-experienced repertoire with only a slight naive shift after ART. At every time point, the repertoire was dominated by expanded TRB clones first identified before ART initiation, although this dominance fluctuated and, in many PLHIV, declined after ART. Inferences about post-ART repertoire changes are limited because no data were available on ART adherence, viral resistance or therapy changes. Starting ART was linked to a significant rise in TRB diversity, yet even after long-term ART the diversity remained significantly lower than in transplant donor controls. The samples span the years 2004 to 2017, and the ART regimens used at that time may not be as effective as current regimens. Limited PBMC availability meant only the TCR beta chain was sequenced, without alpha chain pairing.

CDR1 KGHSH and CDR2 LQKENI are derived from the germline V gene. There are 14 amino acids in the CDR3, from cysteine to phenylalanine inclusive. The read is trimmed to its CDR3 DNA, 42 bases read in frame from base 1. Between the V and J ends, shortened by 2 bases and 4 bases respectively, the junction contains 11 bases. To be included, a participant needed at least one PBMC sample from before ART initiation plus at least two post-ART samples. Treatment was received in the United States of America by all participants with HIV. Before DNA extraction, cryopreserved samples of about 0.9-10 million PBMC were thawed and then washed. At the time of the earliest PBMC sample, participants with HIV were aged between about 20 and 54 years. PBMC samples were contributed by each participant from 1-4 timepoints before ART initiation and 2-8 timepoints after ART initiation, with a median of 7 samples. For every participant, serial HIV viral load, CD4+ T-cell count, ART history and demographic data were obtained. Using a Qiagen kit on a QIAcube, genomic DNA was extracted from unsorted PBMC, with samples processed in batches of 12.

The chain employs TRBV18 and TRBJ1-1, with the D gene not clear enough to name. The source material was unsorted PBMCs, sampled at the start of antiretroviral therapy. This receptor was obtained from a man in his fifties with HIV. The nucleotides are TGTGCCAGCTCACCAATAATAACGACCACTGAAGCTTTCTTT. The resulting protein is CASSPIITTTEAFF.